These T cell receptor beta chains were read from a single sample in a study of T cells in Graves' hyperthyroidism and ophthalmopathy. TCRdb used MiXCR to reprocess the multiplex PCR reads, holding one entry per CDR3 protein. The data show some 320,000 distinct CDR3 sequences, approximately 14% seen once. Input material: blood. The receptors originated from a woman in her 40s with Graves' ophthalmopathy. CDR3s leave out the opening cysteine and the closing phenylalanine or tryptophan.

j_call,v_call,cdr3_aa
TRBJ2-7,TRBV5-8,ASSLAEGSRTPYEQY
TRBJ1-1,TRBV7-9,ASSQTGFEAF
TRBJ2-7,TRBV12-3/TRBV12-4,ASSFWGDEQY
TRBJ2-3,TRBV5-4,ASSGRASGSTDTQY
TRBJ2-1,TRBV2,ASSESGQEYNEQF
TRBJ1-5,TRBV2,ASSVRQGNQPQH
TRBJ2-1,TRBV9,ASSVRLAGEYNEQF
TRBJ1-5,TRBV20-1,SARKSSRGIQPQH
TRBJ2-5,TRBV4-2,AISITGGVKEETQY
TRBJ2-3,TRBV12-3/TRBV12-4,ASSAGTGAGDTQY
TRBJ2-2,TRBV28,ASSSGTGETGELF
TRBJ1-4,TRBV20-1,SAFQGATNEKLF
TRBJ2-7,TRBV6-1,ASLRGSSYEQY
TRBJ2-3,TRBV18,ASSPPAAADTQY
TRBJ1-4,TRBV4-2,ASSQERGTNEKLF
TRBJ1-2,TRBV3-1,ASSQEGFDGYT
TRBJ1-4,TRBV2,ASRWGGAELF
TRBJ2-2,TRBV24-1,ATARGSNTGELF
TRBJ2-1,TRBV6-1,ASREFRDRSYNEQF
TRBJ1-2,TRBV19,ASNAGGYT
TRBJ1-3,TRBV5-6,ASRLLQGAAGNTIY
TRBJ1-2,TRBV19,ASSTPGPVRDNYGYT
TRBJ1-2,TRBV29-1,SVGSPGRMRSYT
TRBJ1-3,TRBV6-1,ASSLDIQTLSGNTIY
TRBJ1-6,TRBV6-1,ASSGGEDSPLH
TRBJ2-6,TRBV13,ASSLVGGKTLGSNVLT
TRBJ2-1,TRBV2,ASRGLAGGRGNEQF
TRBJ2-7,TRBV27,ASSLSATYEQY
TRBJ1-1,TRBV12-3/TRBV12-4,ASSLSRGRAF
TRBJ1-4,TRBV3-1,ASSLRGAGNEKLF
TRBJ2-5,TRBV7-6,ASSIQADQETQY
TRBJ2-7,TRBV20-1,SASGGSIYEQY
TRBJ2-1,TRBV10-1,ASSDAGVGRNEQF
TRBJ1-2,TRBV7-9,ASSPTRQVAFGYT
TRBJ2-7,TRBV7-8,ASSSYWEQY
TRBJ2-5,TRBV6-1,ASSETTGSVETQY
TRBJ2-5,TRBV7-2,ASSFLHSGLQETQY
TRBJ2-3,TRBV24-1,ATGRVGTQY
TRBJ2-7,TRBV20-1,SARDRKAGGVAYEQY
TRBJ2-7,TRBV7-8,ASSLGPATYEQY